The rows below give T cell receptor beta chains drawn from one sample of a study of control samples from healthy donors and cancer patients. Profiled with immunoSEQ multiplex PCR; TCRdb holds only in-frame clones, not every one. The table lists 150,000 to 200,000 clones, 90% of them singletons. Sequenced: blood. Receptor source: a woman aged 45-59 years in good health. Both conserved end residues are part of each CDR3. A D gene is named only where the DNA matches it firmly.

13,TRBV14,.,TRBJ2-3,CASSQDPAPTQYF
13,TRBV9,.,TRBJ2-2,CASSGAGPGELFF
14,TRBV6-1,.,TRBJ2-7,CASSESMGRREQYF
14,TRBV6-5,TRBD2,TRBJ2-3,CASSQRGDVDTQYF
12,TRBV7-2,.,TRBJ2-7,CASSLWSYEQYF
13,TRBV7-2,.,TRBJ1-5,CASSFRSNQPQHF
14,TRBV28,.,TRBJ2-6,CASSLDSGANVLTF
15,TRBV5-4,.,TRBJ2-2,CASSLGDSYTGELFF
14,TRBV5-6,.,TRBJ2-1,CASSIGRLYNEQFF
15,TRBV5-8,.,TRBJ1-1,CASRLRGSPNTEAFF
14,TRBV19,.,TRBJ2-1,CASSLVLFVNEQFF
14,TRBV5-6,.,TRBJ2-3,CASRRAGRADTQYF
14,TRBV6-4,TRBD2,TRBJ2-1,CASSDGTSGNEQFF
12,TRBV28,.,TRBJ1-5,CASNPSNQPQHF
19,TRBV30,TRBD2,TRBJ2-1,CAWSEWRLAGGRSYNEQFF
14,TRBV2,.,TRBJ1-1,CASSVDGGDTEAFF
12,TRBV27,TRBD2,TRBJ2-1,CASSLPGLGLLF
10,TRBV29-1,.,TRBJ1-1,CSVGDVSAFF
14,TRBV14,.,TRBJ2-7,CASSRGIGAYEQYF
14,TRBV7-2,.,TRBJ2-1,CASSTSIPRGEQFF
11,TRBV19,.,TRBJ2-1,CASSAQFEQFF
12,TRBV12-3/TRBV12-4,.,TRBJ2-1,CASSPDNNEQFF
11,TRBV30,TRBD1,TRBJ2-4,CAWDRANIQYF
12,TRBV12-3/TRBV12-4,.,TRBJ2-7,CASRRHVLEQYF
14,TRBV6-2/TRBV6-3,TRBD1,TRBJ2-7,CASSMDRISYEQYF
12,TRBV29-1,.,TRBJ2-5,CSVMKSLETQYF
15,TRBV28,.,TRBJ2-6,CASSTGASGANVLTF
15,TRBV7-6,TRBD2,TRBJ2-4,CASSSGLAGQNIQYF
13,TRBV2,.,TRBJ1-2,CASSEATGYGYTF
14,TRBV4-3,.,TRBJ1-2,CASSPPGTNYGYTF
12,TRBV6-5,.,TRBJ2-1,CASSPRVNEQFF
14,TRBV28,TRBD1,TRBJ2-1,CASRVGGTYNEQFF
15,TRBV28,.,TRBJ2-5,CASSPTSGIQETQYF
16,TRBV15,TRBD2,TRBJ2-3,CATSRGSSGSTDTQYF
14,TRBV4-1,.,TRBJ1-4,CASSLNEGNEKLFF
13,TRBV5-6,.,TRBJ1-3,CASSSPVVGRIYF
15,TRBV2,TRBD1,TRBJ1-4,CASSTADRVGEKLFF
12,TRBV28,TRBD2,TRBJ2-5,CASRGRGETQYF
10,TRBV20-1,.,TRBJ1-1,CTAVATEAFF